The next 29 T cell receptor beta chains were all read from a single sample in a study of OX40 agonist ivuxolimab in advanced cancers. Data came from immunoSEQ multiplex PCR; TCRdb stores just in-frame clones and leaves some out. The table records tens of thousands of clones, about 82% of them present only once. The specimen comprised CD4+ or CD8+ T cells sorted from blood, sampled in a trial of the OX40 agonist ivuxolimab. The receptor source for this set is an adult with an advanced solid tumor such as melanoma, head and neck, liver or kidney cancer.

This chain joins TRBV18 and TRBJ2-7, with 9 bases aligning to TRBD1. There are 14 residues in the CDR3. Trimming removed 3 bases from V and 3 bases from J; junction bases left unmatched: 3. CDR1 KGHSH and CDR2 LQKENI come from the germline V gene. CDR3 amino acids: CASSPDRGGYEQYF. CDR3 sequence (DNA): TGTGCCAGCTCACCCGACAGGGGGGGCTACGAGCAGTACTTC.

This clone was seen just once. CDR3 residues: CASRPTAGGNEQFF. CDR3 in DNA: TGTGCCAGCAGGCCCACCGCCGGGGGGAATGAGCAGTTCTTC. V gene TRBV6-1 combines with J gene TRBJ2-1, with 7 bases lining up with TRBD2. V lost 6 bases and J lost 7; bases outside the gene matches: 9. CDR1 and CDR2 (germline): MNHNS, SASEGT. The CDR3 has 14 residues.

The chain uses TRBV7-9 and TRBJ2-7; 8 bases map to TRBD1. V gave up 3 bases and J gave up 6 bases; unmatched junction bases: 10. The germline gives CDR1 SEHNR, CDR2 FQNEAQ (reference sequence). The CDR3 is 15 residues long. The chain's CDR3 is CASSFPGQGETEQYF. As DNA, the CDR3 is TGTGCCAGCAGCTTCCCCGGACAGGGAGAGACCGAGCAGTACTTC.

In this sample, this clone turned up once. The V call is TRBV11-3, the J call TRBJ1-4; D gene unclear. V lost 4 bases and J 7 bases, leaving 13 bases between the germline ends. Germline assignment: CDR1 SGHNT and CDR2 YENEEA. The CDR3 consists of 14 residues. DNA of the CDR3: TGTGCCAGCAGCTCCAATACCGGACCTGAAAAACTGTTTTTT. Its translation is CASSSNTGPEKLFF.

The rearrangement links TRBV5-6 to TRBJ2-2; 7 bases match TRBD2. In germline, CDR1 is SGHDT, CDR2 YYEEEE. V shed 3 bases, J shed 4 bases, and the junction held 9 bases outside the gene matches. The CDR3 extends over 16 amino acids. CDR3 residues: CASSWAGEGTTGELFF. The CDR3 coding sequence is TGTGCCAGCAGCTGGGCGGGAGAGGGGACCACCGGGGAGCTGTTTTTT.

V and J are TRBV5-4 and TRBJ2-3; the D gene is possibly TRBD2 (5 bases). Trimming shortened V by 0 bases and J by 1 base, and 6 bases separated the two germline ends. Germline CDR1 is SGHNT and CDR2 is YYREEE (reference sequence). This CDR3 is 14 amino acids long. The CDR3 coding sequence is TGTGCCAGCAGCTTGGGGGGAGGCACAGATACGCAGTATTTT. It is translated as CASSLGGGTDTQYF.

The V gene is TRBV7-9, the J gene TRBJ1-4; tentatively, D is TRBD1 (5 bases). This CDR3 comprises 14 residues. The V end was cut by 1 base, the J end by 4 bases, with 7 bases between. Per germline, CDR1 SEHNR and CDR2 FQNEAQ (reference sequence). For the CDR3, the DNA is TGTGCCAGCAGCTTAGGGGGGGATAATGAAAAACTGTTTTTT. It is translated as CASSLGGDNEKLFF. The variable domain in full, completed from reference TRBV7-9 and TRBJ1-4, reads DTGVSQNPRHKITKRGQNVTFRCDPISEHNRLYWYRQTLGQGPEFLTYFQNEAQLEKSRLLSDRFSAERPKGSFSTLEIQRTEQGDSAMYLCASSLGGDNEKLFFGSGTQLSVL.

This clone has just one count. The chain links TRBV4-1 to TRBJ2-1, with TRBD1 as a possible D gene (6 bases). The CDR3 runs 16 residues. V gave up 2 bases and J gave up 12 bases, with 23 bases separating them. Germline V gene data show CDR1 as MGHRA and CDR2 as YSYEKL. CDR3 sequence reads: CASSQPGRGVNRVQFF. CDR3 in DNA: TGCGCCAGCAGCCAACCTGGCAGGGGCGTCAACAGGGTGCAGTTCTTC.

This chain connects TRBV7-9 to TRBJ2-7, with D possibly TRBD1 on 6 matching bases. Trimming left V 2 bases short and J 1 base short, with 12 bases between. The length of the CDR3 is 15 residues. Germline loops: CDR1 SEHNR, CDR2 FQNEAQ (reference sequence). The CDR3 sequence is CASSLMSGESYEQYF. Here the CDR3 DNA reads TGTGCCAGCAGCTTAATGTCAGGGGAATCCTACGAGCAGTACTTC.

V and J are TRBV6-1 and TRBJ2-7; D is ambiguous. The germline CDR1 and CDR2 sequences are MNHNS and SASEGT. The length of the CDR3 is 12 residues. Trimming cost V 6 bases and J 3 bases, with 9 bases left between them. CDR3: CASSPHDYEQYF. For the CDR3, the DNA is TGTGCCAGCAGCCCGCACGACTACGAGCAGTACTTC.

The rearrangement links TRBV7-3 to TRBJ2-1, with D unresolved. The CDR3 is 12 amino acids. Germline V lookup: CDR1 SGHTA, CDR2 FQGTGA. V was clipped by 5 bases and J by 9 bases, with 11 bases between them. CDR3 bases: TGTGCCAGCAGCCTGGATCAGAGTGAGCAGTTCTTC. Translating it yields CASSLDQSEQFF. The complete variable domain, with remaining parts taken from reference TRBV7-3 and TRBJ2-1, reads GAGVSQTPSNKVTEKGKYVELRCDPISGHTALYWYRQSLGQGPEFLIYFQGTGAADDSGLPNDRFFAVRPEGSVSTLKIQRTERGDSAVYLCASSLDQSEQFFGPGTRLTVL.

The chain links TRBV11-2 to TRBJ1-2; TRBD1 matches 9 bases. The germline V gene has CDR1 SGHAT and CDR2 FQNNGV. V was clipped by 2 bases and J by 4 bases; unmatched bases: 5. This CDR3 has 15 amino acids. This CDR3 reads CASSLTGGWSYGYTF. The CDR3 nucleotides read TGTGCCAGCAGCTTAACAGGGGGCTGGAGCTATGGCTACACCTTC.

This clone was found a few times. The chain has TRBV10-3 and TRBJ2-6, with a tentative D call TRBD1 (6 bases). This CDR3 is built from 21 residues. Germline-derived CDR1 and CDR2 are ENHRY and SYGVKD. With 0 bases removed from V and 0 bases from J, the gap between germline ends came to 21 bases. CDR3: CAISESSGAVYLDSGANVLTF. In DNA, the CDR3 is TGTGCCATCAGTGAGTCGTCAGGGGCAGTTTATCTTGACTCTGGGGCCAACGTCCTGACTTTC.

The V and J genes are TRBV14 and TRBJ2-5, with 11 bases matching TRBD2. Trimming cost V 4 bases and J 4 bases; bases outside gene matches: 5. The CDR3 is 15 amino acids. Germline V gives CDR1 SGHDN, CDR2 FVKESK. CDR3 DNA sequence: TGTGCCAGCAGCCCAACTAGCGGGGGAGGAGAGACCCAGTACTTC. Translating gives CASSPTSGGGETQYF.

This clone occurred once. The V call is TRBV5-1, the J call TRBJ2-7; possibly TRBD2 for D (6 bases). The V end was cut by 1 base, the J end by 4 bases, with 12 bases between. CDR1 is SGHRS and CDR2 is YFSETQ in the germline V gene. The CDR3 has 14 amino acids. CDR3 amino acids: CASSLLGGTYEQYF. The CDR3 nucleotides are TGCGCCAGCAGCTTGTTGGGCGGGACTTACGAGCAGTACTTC. The variable domain in full, with the rest retrieved from reference TRBV5-1 and TRBJ2-7, is KAGVTQTPRYLIKTRGQQVTLSCSPISGHRSVSWYQQTPGQGLQFLFEYFSETQRNKGNFPGRFSGRQFSNSRSEMNVSTLELGDSALYLCASSLLGGTYEQYFGPGTRLTVT.

This clone was seen only once. The chain is built from TRBV29-1 and TRBJ2-2; TRBD1 aligns across 10 bases. The germline V gene encodes CDR1 SQVTM and CDR2 ANQGSEA. With V trimmed by 3 bases and J by 0 bases, 10 bases remained unmatched. The CDR3 has 18 amino acids. CDR3 in amino acids: CSVDHWGGQGTNTGELFF. CDR3 nucleotide sequence: TGCAGCGTTGACCATTGGGGGGGACAGGGGACGAACACCGGGGAGCTGTTTTTT.

The rearrangement uses TRBV28 and TRBJ2-1, with D perhaps matching TRBD2 (7 bases). The CDR3 covers 17 residues. Germline CDR1 MDHEN, CDR2 SYDVKM. Trimming stripped 5 bases from V and 3 bases from J, with 20 bases between. The CDR3 reads CASSPPGTRGGYNEQFF. CDR3 bases: TGTGCCAGCAGTCCTCCCGGGACAAGGGGGGGCTACAATGAGCAGTTCTTC.

The chain employs TRBV30 and TRBJ2-5; 12 bases match TRBD1. This CDR3 region has 14 residues. Per germline, CDR1 GTSNPN and CDR2 SVGIG (reference sequence). V trimming: 5 bases; J trimming: 5 bases; junction bases outside the gene matches: 6. The CDR3 sequence is CAWWPGQGAETQYF. The CDR3 region has the DNA TGTGCCTGGTGGCCGGGACAGGGGGCGGAGACCCAGTACTTC.

The chain links TRBV7-9 to TRBJ2-7; D is possibly TRBD1 or TRBD2 (5 bases each). V dropped 5 bases and J dropped 2 bases, with 10 bases sitting between them. The length of the CDR3 is 13 residues. Germline V gene lookup returns CDR1 SEHNR and CDR2 FQNEAQ (reference sequence). The CDR3 reads CASSGGRAYEQYF. The DNA for the CDR3 is TGTGCCAGCAGCGGGGGACGGGCCTACGAGCAGTACTTC. Full variable domain (remainder filled in from reference TRBV7-9 and TRBJ2-7): DTGVSQNPRHKITKRGQNVTFRCDPISEHNRLYWYRQTLGQGPEFLTYFQNEAQLEKSRLLSDRFSAERPKGSFSTLEIQRTEQGDSAMYLCASSGGRAYEQYFGPGTRLTVT.

The J gene is TRBJ2-1, the V gene TRBV5-4, with D maybe TRBD1 (5 bases). Per the germline V gene, CDR1 is SGHNT and CDR2 is YYREEE (reference sequence). This CDR3 comprises 15 residues. The V and J ends lost 0 bases and 4 bases respectively, with 11 bases between them. The CDR3 region is CASSLVRDTYNEQFF. CDR3 nucleotides: TGTGCCAGCAGCTTGGTCAGGGATACGTACAATGAGCAGTTCTTC.

The V call is TRBV7-9, the J call TRBJ2-1, with no clear D. Trimming took 1 base from V and 10 from J, leaving 5 bases between them. CDR3 length: 11 amino acids. Germline values: CDR1 SEHNR, CDR2 FQNEAQ (reference sequence). CDR3 sequence (DNA): TGTGCCAGCAGCTTAGTTTTCGAGCAGTTCTTC. This codes for CASSLVFEQFF.

This chain links TRBV5-1 with TRBJ2-3, with 7 bases that match TRBD1. Losses at the gene ends were 4 bases for V and 0 bases for J; bases not matched to a gene: 5. Germline-derived CDR1 and CDR2 are SGHRS and YFSETQ. The CDR3 length is 15 residues. CDR3 protein: CASSTGQTSTDTQYF. CDR3 DNA sequence: TGCGCCAGCAGCACGGGACAGACTAGCACAGATACGCAGTATTTT.

The chain combines TRBV20-1 with TRBJ1-1, with D hard to call. Trimming removed 6 bases from V and 11 bases from J, with 13 bases in between. Germline V gives CDR1 DFQATT, CDR2 SNEGSKA (reference sequence). This CDR3 comprises 10 residues. The CDR3 loop reads CSAGNTRAFF. DNA of the CDR3: TGCAGTGCCGGTAATACCCGCGCTTTCTTT.

The chain employs TRBV25-1 and TRBJ1-4; possibly TRBD1 for D (5 bases). Germline CDR1 is MGHDK and CDR2 is SYGVNS. The V end was cut by 10 bases, the J end by 7 bases, with 16 bases between. The CDR3 spans 13 residues. The CDR3 spells CATAGGGGEKLFF. The DNA of the CDR3 is TGTGCCACCGCTGGGGGAGGCGGTGAAAAACTGTTTTTT.

The rearrangement joins TRBV7-8 to TRBJ2-7, with TRBD2 matching 7 bases. Germline CDR1 and CDR2: SGHVS and FQNEAQ. The CDR3 totals 15 residues. J was trimmed by 5 bases and V by 1 base; bases with no gene match: 8. CDR3 protein: CASSLDMGGVDEQYF. CDR3 nucleotide sequence: TGTGCCAGCAGCTTAGACATGGGGGGGGTGGACGAGCAGTACTTC.

This chain links TRBV9 with TRBJ2-2; D is unclear. Germline V gives CDR1 SGDLS, CDR2 YYNGEE. Trimming stripped 0 bases from V and 6 bases from J, with 6 bases between. This CDR3 has 13 amino acids. The CDR3 loop reads CASSVAYPGELFF. The CDR3 DNA reads TGTGCCAGCAGCGTAGCCTACCCCGGGGAGCTGTTTTTT.

This chain connects TRBV27 to TRBJ1-5; 8 nucleotides align to TRBD1. V shed 6 bases, J shed 2 bases, and the junction held 6 bases outside the gene matches. Germline V CDR1 and CDR2: MNHEY, SMNVEV (reference sequence). This CDR3 comprises 15 residues. The CDR3 reads CASRRTGFGNQPQHF. Written as DNA, the CDR3 is TGTGCCAGCAGAAGGACAGGGTTTGGCAATCAGCCCCAGCATTTT.

The V and J genes are TRBV2 and TRBJ2-1; TRBD2 matches at 8 bases. CDR1 is SNHLY, CDR2 FYNNEI, per germline. The CDR3 length is 16 residues. The V gene end was trimmed by 11 bases and the J gene end by 4 bases; junction bases not matched to a gene: 16. The CDR3 sequence: CAALKAGGGPYNEQFF. CDR3 coding DNA: TGTGCCGCGTTAAAGGCGGGCGGGGGGCCTTACAATGAGCAGTTCTTC. The entire variable domain, with the rest obtained from reference TRBV2 and TRBJ2-1, is as follows: EPEVTQTPSHQVTQMGQEVILRCVPISNHLYFYWYRQILGQKVEFLVSFYNNEISEKSEIFDDQFSVERPDGSNFTLKIRSTKLEDSAMYFCAALKAGGGPYNEQFFGPGTRLTVL.

The chain couples TRBV27 to TRBJ2-1, with 10 nucleotides matching TRBD1. Looked up from germline, CDR1 is MNHEY and CDR2 is SMNVEV (reference sequence). The CDR3 sequence is 15 residues long. The trim removed 2 bases at V and 6 bases at J, leaving 4 bases unmatched. The CDR3: CASSLTGTGVNEQFF. The DNA for the CDR3 is TGTGCCAGCAGTTTAACCGGGACAGGGGTCAATGAGCAGTTCTTC.